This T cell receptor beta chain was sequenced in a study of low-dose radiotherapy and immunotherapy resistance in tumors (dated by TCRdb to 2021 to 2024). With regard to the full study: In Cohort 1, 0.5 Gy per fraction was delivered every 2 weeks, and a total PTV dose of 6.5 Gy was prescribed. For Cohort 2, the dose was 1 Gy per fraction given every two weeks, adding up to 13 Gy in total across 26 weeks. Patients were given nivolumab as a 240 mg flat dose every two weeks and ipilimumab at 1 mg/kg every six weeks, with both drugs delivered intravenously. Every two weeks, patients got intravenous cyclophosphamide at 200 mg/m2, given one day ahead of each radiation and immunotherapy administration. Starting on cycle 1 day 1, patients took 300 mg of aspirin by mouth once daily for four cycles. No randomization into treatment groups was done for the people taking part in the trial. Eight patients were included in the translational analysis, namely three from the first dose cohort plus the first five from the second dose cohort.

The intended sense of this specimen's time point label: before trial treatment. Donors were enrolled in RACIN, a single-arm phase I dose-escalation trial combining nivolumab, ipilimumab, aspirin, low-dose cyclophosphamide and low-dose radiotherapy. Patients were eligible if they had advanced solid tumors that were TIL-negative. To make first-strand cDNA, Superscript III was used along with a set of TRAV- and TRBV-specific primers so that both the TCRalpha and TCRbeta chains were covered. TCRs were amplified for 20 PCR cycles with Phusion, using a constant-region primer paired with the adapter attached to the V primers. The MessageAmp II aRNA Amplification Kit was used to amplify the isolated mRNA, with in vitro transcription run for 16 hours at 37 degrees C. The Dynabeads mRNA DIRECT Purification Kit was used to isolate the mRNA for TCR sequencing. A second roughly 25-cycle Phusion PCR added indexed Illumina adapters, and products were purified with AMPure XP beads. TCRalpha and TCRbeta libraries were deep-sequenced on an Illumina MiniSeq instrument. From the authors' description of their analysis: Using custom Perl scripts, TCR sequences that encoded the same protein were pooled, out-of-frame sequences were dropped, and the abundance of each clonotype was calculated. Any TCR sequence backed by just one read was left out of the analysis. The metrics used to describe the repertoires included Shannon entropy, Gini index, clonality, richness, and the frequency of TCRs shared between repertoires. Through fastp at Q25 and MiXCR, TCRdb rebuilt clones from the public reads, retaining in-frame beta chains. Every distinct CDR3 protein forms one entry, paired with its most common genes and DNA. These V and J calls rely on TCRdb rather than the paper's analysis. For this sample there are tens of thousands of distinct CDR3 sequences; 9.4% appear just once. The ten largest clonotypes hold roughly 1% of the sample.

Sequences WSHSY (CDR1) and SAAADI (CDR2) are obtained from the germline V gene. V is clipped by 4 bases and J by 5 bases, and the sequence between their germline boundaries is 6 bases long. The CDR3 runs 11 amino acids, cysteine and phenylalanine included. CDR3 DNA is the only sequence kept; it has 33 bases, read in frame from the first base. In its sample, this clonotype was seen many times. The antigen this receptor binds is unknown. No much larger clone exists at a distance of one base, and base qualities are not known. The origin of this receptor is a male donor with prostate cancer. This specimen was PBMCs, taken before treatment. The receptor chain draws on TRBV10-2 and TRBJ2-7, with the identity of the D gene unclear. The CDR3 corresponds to CASSVTHEQYF. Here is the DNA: TGCGCCAGCAGTGTTACGCACGAGCAGTACTTC.